The next 5 T cell receptor beta chains were all read from a single sample in a study of CD8 T cells in Susac syndrome. RNA in amounts of roughly 0.5 to 1 ug was reverse transcribed with random hexamers. From the immunoSEQ multiplex PCR reads, TCRdb called clonotypes with MiXCR, one entry per CDR3 protein. The table includes 170,000 or so distinct CDR3 sequences, approximately 95% detected once. The material sequenced was CD8+ T cells from PBMCs. These TCRs come from a human donor with multiple sclerosis.

The chain carries TRBV27 and TRBJ2-3; 8 bases line up with TRBD2. Germline-derived CDR1 and CDR2 are MNHEY and SMNVEV (reference sequence). J was trimmed by 6 bases and V by 4 bases; bases with no gene match: 9. CDR3 size: 15 residues. CDR3 in DNA: TGTGCCAGCAGTTCGGACCTCGGGAGGGCGGATACGCAGTATTTT. Protein product: CASSSDLGRADTQYF.

This chain joins TRBV11-1 and TRBJ2-5; no definite D call. Germline CDR1 is SGHAT and CDR2 is FQDESV (reference sequence). V lost 5 bases, J lost 2 bases, and 15 bases lay in between. CDR3 size: 15 residues. CDR3 protein: CASSRETGLQETQYF. In DNA form, the CDR3 reads TGTGCCAGCAGCCGCGAAACCGGTCTTCAAGAGACCCAGTACTTC.

The chain recombines TRBV7-9 with TRBJ1-2; D possibly corresponds to TRBD1 (5 bases). Germline CDR1 and CDR2: SEHNR and FQNEAQ (reference sequence). There are 14 residues in the CDR3. Trimming stripped 5 bases from V and 9 bases from J, with 19 bases between. CDR3 region: CASSPRDGSRSYTF. The CDR3 nucleotides read TGTGCCAGCAGCCCCAGGGACGGGTCTAGAAGCTACACCTTC. The variable domain in full, completed from reference TRBV7-9 and TRBJ1-2, reads DTGVSQNPRHKITKRGQNVTFRCDPISEHNRLYWYRQTLGQGPEFLTYFQNEAQLEKSRLLSDRFSAERPKGSFSTLEIQRTEQGDSAMYLCASSPRDGSRSYTFGSGTRLTVV.

V usage is TRBV15 and J usage is TRBJ1-2, with 8 positions matching TRBD1. Looked up from germline, CDR1 is LNHNV and CDR2 is YYDKDF (reference sequence). This CDR3 contains 14 residues. J gave up 5 bases and V 5 bases, and 7 bases lay outside the gene matches. The chain's CDR3 is CATSQGQATYGYTF. The CDR3 DNA reads TGTGCCACCAGCCAGGGACAGGCGACTTATGGCTACACCTTC.

Here the CDR3 reads CASSHGGLRASTDTQYF. The CDR3 nucleotides read TGCGCCAGCAGCCACGGGGGGCTCCGTGCTAGCACAGATACGCAGTATTTT. The rearrangement links TRBV4-1 to TRBJ2-3, with D possibly matching TRBD2 (7 bases). Looked up from germline, CDR1 is MGHRA and CDR2 is YSYEKL. The CDR3 is 17 amino acids. Trimming stripped 3 bases from V and 0 bases from J, with 16 bases between.